The entry below describes one T cell receptor (beta chain). A read error may produce the germline difference seen at one junction end. The CDR3 runs to 16 residues. CDR1 is KGHDR and CDR2 is SFDVKD in the germline V gene. This record belongs to a study of blood T cell repertoires in COVID-19. About the research overall: Whether acute or convalescent, the COVID-19 samples came from the United States, Italy and Spain.

In the authors' methods: For nucleated cells, counts were estimated from reference gene primer amplification. The data were produced by immunoSEQ multiplex PCR, yet TCRdb's version contains in-frame clones alone and is incomplete. The D gene and trimming were derived from the DNA, and the V and J assignments and clone size from that table. Of about 100,000 clones in the sample, roughly 80% were seen once. Input material: peripheral blood. This TCR derives from a man between 65 and 80 years old with active or convalescent COVID-19. V usage is TRBV24-1 and J usage is TRBJ1-5, with 7 bases matching TRBD1. The CDR3 DNA reads TGTGCCACCAGTTCCGGACAGGACTTTAGCTATCAGCCCCAGCATTTT. Protein sequence: CATSSGQDFSYQPQHF.